Reported below is one TCR beta chain. Its cognate antigen is unknown. The sample originates from a study of T cells after yellow fever vaccination. TCRdb re-called the 5' RACE reads with MiXCR, one entry per CDR3 protein. In the table there are some 600,000 distinct CDR3 sequences, approximately 13% of which are singletons. Study outcomes and limitations: Clones that expanded after primary vaccination mostly reappeared after the booster (96% CD4, 70% to 90% CD8). A minor fraction of clonotypes spanned both CD4 and CD8 compartments.

This TCR derives from a young man who received the YFV17D yellow fever vaccine. The specimen comprised PBMCs, sampled on the day of the yellow fever booster vaccination.

The CDR3 here is CSVTSGRVYEQYF. CDR3 nucleotides: TGCAGCGTCACTAGCGGGAGGGTGTACGAGCAGTACTTC. The rearrangement joins TRBV20-1 to TRBJ2-7; the match to TRBD2 covers 13 bases. Germline V gives CDR1 DFQATT, CDR2 SNEGSKA (reference sequence). The CDR3 extends over 13 amino acids.